The clone carrying this T cell receptor beta chain came up a few times. This specimen belongs to a study of response to subunit inactivated influenza vaccine. MiXCR was run by TCRdb on the RT-PCR reads, yielding one entry per CDR3 protein. The sample consists of more than 550,000 distinct CDR3 sequences, about 10% of them appearing once. The CDR3 is 14 residues long. The ends lost 5 bases at V and 3 bases at J; junction bases unmatched: 3. The chain recombines TRBV12-3 or TRBV12-4 with TRBJ2-1; the match to TRBD1 covers 8 bases. The material was PBMCs from blood, obtained on the day of vaccination. The clonotype originates from a man aged 50 or older who received an inactivated influenza vaccine. The DNA of the CDR3 is TGTGCCAGCAGTCGACAGGGGAGCTACAATGAGCAGTTCTTC. Its translation: CASSRQGSYNEQFF.